This note documents a single T cell receptor (beta chain) sequence. Germline loops: CDR1 SEHNR, CDR2 FQNEAQ (reference sequence). J was trimmed by 2 bases and V by 5 bases; bases with no gene match: 13. The CDR3 is 17 residues long. The use of a sample-barcoded 5' primer and a J-beta primer mix characterized a second PCR of about 6 to 11 cycles. TCRdb reanalysed the 5' RACE reads using MiXCR and keeps one entry per CDR3 protein. The sample carries some 1.5 million distinct CDR3 sequences, over 25% recorded once. This sample was taken from a study of blood T cells in healthy people across ages. No fewer than 7 million PBMCs went into each sample.

This chain uses TRBV7-9 with TRBJ2-7; TRBD1 aligns across 9 bases. Sequencing used blood. This TCR came from a woman aged 25-40 years in good health. For the CDR3, the DNA is TGTGCCAGCAGCGACCGGGGTGGGACAGGGTTCGCCTACGAGCAGTACTTC. Translating it yields CASSDRGGTGFAYEQYF.